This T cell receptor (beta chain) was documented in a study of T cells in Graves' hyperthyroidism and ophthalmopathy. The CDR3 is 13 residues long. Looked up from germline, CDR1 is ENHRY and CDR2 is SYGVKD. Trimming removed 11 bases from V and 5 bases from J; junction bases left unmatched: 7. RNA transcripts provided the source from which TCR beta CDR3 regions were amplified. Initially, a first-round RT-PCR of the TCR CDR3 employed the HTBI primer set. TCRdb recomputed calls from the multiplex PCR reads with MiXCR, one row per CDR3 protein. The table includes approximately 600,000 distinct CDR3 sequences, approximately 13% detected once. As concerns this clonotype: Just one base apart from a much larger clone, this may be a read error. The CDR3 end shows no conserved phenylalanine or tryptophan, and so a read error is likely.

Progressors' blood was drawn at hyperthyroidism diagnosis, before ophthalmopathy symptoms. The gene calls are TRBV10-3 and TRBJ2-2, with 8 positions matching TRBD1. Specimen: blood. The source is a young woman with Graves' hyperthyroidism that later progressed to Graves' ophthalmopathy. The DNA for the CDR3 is TGTGCCTCGTCCCGGGACAGGACCGGGGAGCTGTTTTCT. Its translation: CASSRDRTGELFS.